This TCR beta chain is drawn from a study of immune heterogeneity within non-small cell lung tumors. Study-wide context: It was found that the tumors were a handful of squamous cell carcinomas, over nine non-squamous carcinomas and 1 not otherwise specified. Study results and caveats: T-cell receptor beta clonotypes at high frequency differed largely between individual patients.

A multiplex PCR containing 32 V primers and 13 J primers was used to amplify TCR beta CDR3. TCRdb re-called the multiplex PCR reads through MiXCR, storing one row per CDR3 protein. Among more than 9,000 distinct CDR3 sequences listed, 25% to 30% were seen once. By sample share, this clonotype is medium-sized. As yet, its antigen is unknown. The CDR3 has 15 amino acids. V was trimmed by 3 bases and J by 4 bases, leaving 15 bases between them. With approximately 600 ng used per sample, the template was genomic DNA from bulk tumor. Biopsy collection occurred during surgery, with several far-apart biopsies per primary tumor. It was patients with untreated, newly diagnosed non-small cell lung cancer who underwent curative surgery.

The sequence derives from a woman aged 55-69 years with non-small cell lung cancer. The V call is TRBV12-3 or TRBV12-4, the J call TRBJ1-2; a possible D gene is TRBD1 (5 bases). Sequencing was performed on lung tumor tissue. The CDR3 nucleotides are TGTGCCAGCAGTTTTTACGGGGGGGAGGCCTATGGCTACACCTTC. Its translation: CASSFYGGEAYGYTF.